Each of the 31 T cell receptor beta chains below was sequenced from the same sample in a study of spatial heterogeneity in lung cancer. Time point described: sample taken at primary tumor resection. Whole RNA was taken from tumor, nontumor lung or frozen PBMC; it was then sequenced unsorted. TCRdb fed the 5' RACE reads into MiXCR, producing one record per CDR3 protein. The sample has over 50,000 distinct CDR3 sequences, 7.5% to 9% seen once; the top ten hold around 15%. Sample: PBMCs, taken at surgery. The receptors originated from a female donor with early-stage non-small cell lung cancer.

This clonotype appeared a few times. The V call is TRBV20-1, the J call TRBJ2-3, with D possibly being TRBD1 (6 bases). The V gene's germline CDR1 is DFQATT and CDR2 SNEGSKA (reference sequence). V lost 2 bases to trimming and J lost 1 base, with 13 bases between them. This CDR3 spans 15 amino acids. CDR3: CSARSPTGGTDTQYF. The CDR3 DNA follows: TGCAGTGCTAGAAGCCCGACAGGCGGCACAGATACGCAGTATTTT.

The chain is built from TRBV28 and TRBJ2-7; D not resolved. The V gene lost 6 bases and the J gene lost 4 bases, with 10 bases spanning the gap. The CDR3 spans 12 residues. Per the germline V gene, CDR1 is MDHEN and CDR2 is SYDVKM. CDR3 sequence (DNA): TGTGCCAGCAGGGTGGACGTTTACGAGCAGTACTTC. Its protein product is CASRVDVYEQYF.

The table lists this clonotype with a few counts. The chain combines TRBV12-3 or TRBV12-4 with TRBJ1-1; 9 bases align to TRBD1. There are 16 residues in the CDR3. V dropped 5 bases and J dropped 1; count of bases not matched to a gene: 8. CDR3 nucleotides: TGTGCCAGCAGTCCCCCAGGGACAGGGAGGAACACTGAAGCTTTCTTT. Encoded protein: CASSPPGTGRNTEAFF.

Many counts were recorded for this clonotype. V usage is TRBV5-1 and J usage is TRBJ2-5; TRBD1 matches 12 bases. The ends lost 4 bases at V and 4 bases at J; junction bases unmatched: 2. In germline, CDR1 is SGHRS, CDR2 YFSETQ. This CDR3 has 14 amino acids. The CDR3 DNA reads TGCGCCAGCAGCCGGGACAGGGGGCGAGAGACCCAGTACTTC. It yields the protein CASSRDRGRETQYF.

Only a few counts were recorded for this clonotype. J is TRBJ2-2 and V is TRBV2; TRBD1 might be the D (5 bases). CDR1 and CDR2 (germline): SNHLY, FYNNEI. The CDR3 runs 15 residues. With 6 bases removed from V and 0 bases from J, the gap between germline ends came to 11 bases. The CDR3 reads CASSPGIANTGELFF. The DNA of the CDR3 is TGTGCCAGCAGCCCAGGGATTGCGAACACCGGGGAGCTGTTTTTT. The full variable domain, with the rest looked up from reference TRBV2 and TRBJ2-2, is EPEVTQTPSHQVTQMGQEVILRCVPISNHLYFYWYRQILGQKVEFLVSFYNNEISEKSEIFDDQFSVERPDGSNFTLKIRSTKLEDSAMYFCASSPGIANTGELFFGEGSRLTVL.

V gene TRBV7-2 combines with J gene TRBJ2-7; no clear D. CDR3 length: 11 amino acids. V was trimmed by 5 bases and J by 2 bases, leaving 4 bases between them. Germline V gives CDR1 SGHTA, CDR2 FQGNSA. CDR3 nucleotides: TGTGCCAGCAGCCCCGCCTACGAGCAGTACTTC. This encodes CASSPAYEQYF. The full variable domain, in which reference TRBV7-2 and TRBJ2-7 provide the parts outside the CDR3, is GAGVSQSPSNKVTEKGKDVELRCDPISGHTALYWYRQSLGQGLEFLIYFQGNSAPDKSGLPSDRFSAERTGGSVSTLTIQRTQQEDSAVYLCASSPAYEQYFGPGTRLTVT.

This sequence joins TRBV7-3 and TRBJ2-5, with D possibly called TRBD1 or TRBD2 (5 bases each). Looked up from germline, CDR1 is SGHTA and CDR2 is FQGTGA. The CDR3 covers 13 residues. V lost 3 bases to trimming and J lost 3 bases, with 8 bases between them. This chain's CDR3 is CASSFGGKETQYF. CDR3 nucleotides: TGTGCCAGCAGCTTTGGGGGAAAAGAGACCCAGTACTTC.

V usage is TRBV9 and J usage is TRBJ2-3; D perhaps matches TRBD2 (6 bases). The CDR3 loop spans 17 amino acids. The ends were cut back, 4 bases at V and 4 bases at J, with 22 bases in the middle. Germline V lookup: CDR1 SGDLS, CDR2 YYNGEE. Here the CDR3 DNA reads TGTGCCAGCAGCCCGTTACGAGGAGGCGGGGTGGCAGATACGCAGTATTTT. This translates into CASSPLRGGGVADTQYF.

The chain recombines TRBV20-1 with TRBJ2-5; 9 bases map to TRBD2. The germline CDR1 and CDR2 sequences are DFQATT and SNEGSKA (reference sequence). The CDR3 runs 16 residues. With V trimmed by 1 base and J by 4 bases, 10 bases remained unmatched. This CDR3 reads CSARAFLAGTGETQYF. The CDR3 region has the DNA TGCAGTGCTAGAGCTTTCCTAGCGGGAACAGGAGAGACCCAGTACTTC.

This clonotype was seen ten or more times. The chain joins TRBV21-1 to TRBJ2-7; TRBD2, the table's D call, lacks a check against the DNA. TRBV21-1 is deemed a pseudogene. CDR3 size: 15 residues. The DNA of the CDR3 is TGTGCCAGCAGCACGGGACAGCGGAATGTCTACGAGCAGTACTTC. It is translated as CASSTGQRNVYEQYF.

This clonotype was counted only a few times. V gene TRBV6-1 combines with J gene TRBJ1-2, with 10 bases lining up with TRBD1. The V and J ends lost 8 bases and 4 bases, in that order; junction bases with no gene match: 10. The CDR3 loop spans 15 amino acids. Germline CDR1 reads MNHNS; CDR2 reads SASEGT. CDR3 region: CASCQGQGLAYGYTF. Written as DNA, the CDR3 is TGTGCCAGCTGTCAGGGACAGGGGCTTGCCTATGGCTACACCTTC.

Ten or more counts support this clonotype. The chain carries TRBV11-3 and TRBJ2-3; D not certain. Looked up from germline, CDR1 is SGHNT and CDR2 is YENEEA. The CDR3 loop spans 12 amino acids. V lost 6 bases and J 6 bases, leaving 10 bases between the germline ends. CDR3 in amino acids: CASSLPSDTQYF. In nucleotides, the CDR3 is TGTGCCAGCAGTCTCCCTTCGGATACGCAGTATTTT.

This clonotype showed up just a few times. The rearrangement uses TRBV6-4 and TRBJ2-7, with 7 bases identical to TRBD2. The ends lost 0 bases at V and 6 bases at J; junction bases unmatched: 17. Germline V gene sequence: CDR1 MRHNA, CDR2 SNTAGT. The CDR3 runs 18 residues. In DNA, the CDR3 is TGTGCCAGCAGTGACTCGAAGTCTACTGACGGGAGGTCGGGCGAGCAGTACTTC. This translates into CASSDSKSTDGRSGEQYF.

This clonotype was picked up a small number of times. This chain joins TRBV6-5 and TRBJ1-5; 8 nucleotides line up with TRBD1. Germline V lookup: CDR1 MNHEY, CDR2 SVGAGI. After removal of 2 bases from V and 6 bases from J, the junction contained 6 bases not matched to a gene. There are 15 residues in the CDR3. CDR3 in DNA: TGTGCCAGCAGTTACACCGGACAGGGTAGTCAGCCCCAGCATTTT. This encodes CASSYTGQGSQPQHF.

This clonotype was seen only a few times. The rearrangement joins TRBV27 to TRBJ2-1, with unresolved D. The CDR3 totals 13 residues. Per the germline V gene, CDR1 is MNHEY and CDR2 is SMNVEV (reference sequence). V shed 4 bases and J shed 4 bases, with 8 bases lying between them. The CDR3 coding sequence is TGTGCCAGCAGTTCTACGCTATACAATGAGCAGTTCTTC. Encoded protein: CASSSTLYNEQFF.

This clonotype is medium-sized within its sample. The chain links TRBV19 to TRBJ2-3, with TRBD2 matching over 11 bases. CDR1 and CDR2 from the germline V gene are LNHDA and SQIVND (reference sequence). The length of the CDR3 is 15 residues. V dropped 6 bases and J dropped 4; count of bases not matched to a gene: 6. CDR3 amino acids: CASRPLAGGPDTQYF. CDR3 DNA sequence: TGTGCCAGTAGACCCCTAGCGGGAGGACCAGATACGCAGTATTTT.

The sample holds many counts of this clonotype. This sequence joins TRBV7-9 and TRBJ1-2, with no clear D. Germline V gene data show CDR1 as SEHNR and CDR2 as FQNEAQ (reference sequence). The CDR3 is made up of 13 amino acids. With 4 bases removed from V and 8 bases from J, the gap between germline ends came to 14 bases. CDR3 DNA sequence: TGTGCCAGCAGCTCTACGAGTGCGCGGGGCTACACCTTC. Its protein is CASSSTSARGYTF.

This clonotype was counted a few times. J is TRBJ2-1 and V is TRBV10-2; 9 bases line up with TRBD2. Germline CDR1 and CDR2: WSHSY and SAAADI. J gave up 4 bases and V 10 bases, and 8 bases lay outside the gene matches. There are 14 residues in the CDR3. CDR3 region: CATSLAGQYNEQFF. The CDR3 DNA is TGCGCCACCTCACTAGCGGGTCAGTACAATGAGCAGTTCTTC.

This clonotype was seen many times. The gene calls are TRBV14 and TRBJ2-3; 10 bases are shared with TRBD2. The CDR3 spans 16 residues. V trimming: 3 bases; J trimming: 0 bases; junction bases outside the gene matches: 3. CDR1 is SGHDN, CDR2 FVKESK, per germline. The CDR3 DNA reads TGTGCCAGCAGCCACATACTAGCGGGGAGCACAGATACGCAGTATTTT. Its translation is CASSHILAGSTDTQYF.

The V call is TRBV7-9, the J call TRBJ2-1, with TRBD1 matching 7 bases. The germline CDR1 and CDR2 sequences are SEHNR and FQNEAQ (reference sequence). V dropped 4 bases and J dropped 4; count of bases not matched to a gene: 4. This CDR3 has 14 amino acids. CDR3 DNA: TGTGCCAGCAGCTCAACGACAGGGTACAATGAGCAGTTCTTC. It codes for CASSSTTGYNEQFF.

This clonotype was picked up many times. V gene TRBV20-1 combines with J gene TRBJ2-6; D is ambiguous. Germline V gives CDR1 DFQATT, CDR2 SNEGSKA (reference sequence). Trimming took 5 bases from V and 0 from J, leaving 5 bases between them. The CDR3 sequence is 13 residues long. The CDR3 loop reads CSAPNSGANVLTF. CDR3 DNA: TGCAGTGCTCCCAACTCTGGGGCCAACGTCCTGACTTTC.

V and J are TRBV28 and TRBJ1-1; 11 bases are a match to TRBD1. From germline, CDR1 is MDHEN and CDR2 SYDVKM. The CDR3 contains 14 residues. Germline trimming cut 5 bases from V and 5 bases from J; bases unmatched to any gene: 4. For the CDR3, the DNA is TGTGCCAGCAGTAGGTGGGACAGGGGGACTGAAGCTTTCTTT. Translated: CASSRWDRGTEAFF.

The chain uses TRBV12-3 or TRBV12-4 and TRBJ2-1; no firm D call. Trimming cost V 3 bases and J 7 bases, with 10 bases left between them. The CDR3 totals 13 residues. CDR3 coding DNA: TGTGCCAGCAGTTTGGGTTCTAGAAATGAGCAGTTCTTC. This sequence encodes CASSLGSRNEQFF.

The chain joins TRBV11-2 to TRBJ2-5; 7 nucleotides agree with TRBD2. The ends lost 3 bases at V and 2 bases at J; junction bases unmatched: 9. CDR1 is SGHAT and CDR2 is FQNNGV in the germline V gene. The CDR3 totals 16 residues. CDR3 sequence reads: CASSFGWAGEQETQYF. The DNA for the CDR3 is TGTGCCAGCAGCTTTGGATGGGCGGGGGAACAAGAGACCCAGTACTTC.

The chain uses TRBV19 and TRBJ1-5; perhaps TRBD1 as D (6 bases). The CDR3 runs 13 residues. Germline-derived CDR1 and CDR2 are LNHDA and SQIVND (reference sequence). V was cut by 8 bases and J by 1 base, with 9 bases left in between. The CDR3 nucleotides read TGTGCCAGTGCCGGGACAAGCAATCAGCCCCAGCATTTT. This encodes CASAGTSNQPQHF.

The gene calls are TRBV5-5 and TRBJ2-3; possible D gene TRBD1, 5 bases. Trimming left V 2 bases short and J 10 bases short, with 17 bases between. The germline V gene has CDR1 SGHKS and CDR2 YYEKEE (reference sequence). The CDR3 has 14 amino acids. CDR3 in amino acids: CASSLGRAADAQYF. The CDR3 nucleotides read TGTGCCAGCAGCTTAGGCAGGGCGGCGGATGCGCAGTATTTT.

The table lists this clonotype with a few counts. V usage is TRBV29-1 and J usage is TRBJ2-1; TRBD1 matches 11 bases. Germline V CDR1 and CDR2: SQVTM, ANQGSEA. J lost 5 bases, V lost 2 bases, and 2 bases had no gene match. The length of the CDR3 is 14 residues. The DNA of the CDR3 is TGCAGCGTTGAAAAGGACAGGGGGCACAATGAGCAGTTCTTC. Amino acid sequence: CSVEKDRGHNEQFF.

This clonotype has ten or more counts. V is TRBV7-9 and J is TRBJ2-5; D may be TRBD1 (6 bases). CDR3 length equals 16 residues. V was cut by 5 bases and J by 0 bases, with 16 bases left in between. Germline V gene data show CDR1 as SEHNR and CDR2 as FQNEAQ (reference sequence). The CDR3 protein is CASSPYRAKYQETQYF. As DNA, the CDR3 is TGTGCCAGCAGCCCATACAGGGCAAAGTACCAAGAGACCCAGTACTTC.

The gene calls are TRBV20-1 and TRBJ2-7; 7 nucleotides agree with TRBD2. The CDR3 spans 15 residues. After removal of 8 bases from V and 6 bases from J, the junction contained 19 bases not matched to a gene. Germline V gene data show CDR1 as DFQATT and CDR2 as SNEGSKA (reference sequence). The chain's CDR3 is CSTAPPRTSASEQYF. The CDR3 DNA sequence: TGCAGTACCGCCCCGCCTAGGACTAGTGCGAGCGAGCAGTACTTC.

The chain uses TRBV20-1 and TRBJ2-1, with TRBD2 matching 7 bases. The germline gives CDR1 DFQATT, CDR2 SNEGSKA (reference sequence). CDR3 length: 15 residues. With 3 bases clipped from V and 7 bases from J, the junction kept 12 bases outside the gene matches. The CDR3 sequence is CSASWFAGAGNEQFF. CDR3 DNA: TGCAGTGCTAGTTGGTTTGCGGGAGCAGGGAATGAGCAGTTCTTC.

This clonotype was seen ten or more times. The chain is built from TRBV7-9 and TRBJ2-2; D is possibly TRBD2 (6 bases). Germline CDR1 reads SEHNR; CDR2 reads FQNEAQ (reference sequence). Trimming stripped 7 bases from V and 3 bases from J, with 18 bases between. The CDR3 has 16 residues. The CDR3 DNA follows: TGTGCCAGCACCACCGGGGAGGCAATGGACACCGGGGAGCTGTTTTTT. It encodes CASTTGEAMDTGELFF.